This T cell receptor beta chain was recovered during a study of blood T cell repertoires in COVID-19. The overall study: The samples span acute and convalescent COVID-19 from the United States, Italy and Spain. Sample material is recorded as cDNA or gDNA derived from T cells, B-cell-depleted T cells, or PBMCs.

With 1 base clipped from V and 5 bases from J, the junction kept 6 bases outside the gene matches. Germline lookup yields CDR1 SQVTM and CDR2 ANQGSEA. The CDR3 has 14 residues. Seattle's cohort entered during active infection and was followed longitudinally. The repertoire was sequenced with immunoSEQ multiplex PCR; TCRdb's copy has only in-frame clones and lacks some. The table records 150,000 or so clones, around 87% of them present only once. Input material: peripheral blood. V gene TRBV29-1 combines with J gene TRBJ2-5, with 8 bases lining up with TRBD2. The receptor was derived from a young man with COVID-19, enrolled during active disease. The CDR3 bases are TGCAGCGTTGAAGGAGCGGGAGCTCCTGAGACCCAGTACTTC. This encodes CSVEGAGAPETQYF. Full variable domain (remainder filled in from reference TRBV29-1 and TRBJ2-5): SAVISQKPSRDICQRGTSLTIQCQVDSQVTMMFWYRQQPGQSLTLIATANQGSEATYESGFVIDKFPISRPNLTFSTLTVSNMSPEDSSIYLCSVEGAGAPETQYFGPGTRLLVL.